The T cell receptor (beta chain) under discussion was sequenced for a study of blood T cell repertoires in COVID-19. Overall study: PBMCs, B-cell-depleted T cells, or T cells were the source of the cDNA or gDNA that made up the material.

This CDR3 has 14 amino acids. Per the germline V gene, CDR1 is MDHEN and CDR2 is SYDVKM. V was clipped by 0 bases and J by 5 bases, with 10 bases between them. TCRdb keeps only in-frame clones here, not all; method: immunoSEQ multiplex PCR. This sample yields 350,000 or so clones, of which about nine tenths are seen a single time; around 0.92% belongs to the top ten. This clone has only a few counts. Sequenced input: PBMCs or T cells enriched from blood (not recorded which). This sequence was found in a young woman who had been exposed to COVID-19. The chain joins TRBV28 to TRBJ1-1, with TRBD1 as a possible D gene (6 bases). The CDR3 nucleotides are TGTGCCAGCAGTTTATGGGCAACAGGGACTGAAGCTTTCTTT. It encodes CASSLWATGTEAFF.